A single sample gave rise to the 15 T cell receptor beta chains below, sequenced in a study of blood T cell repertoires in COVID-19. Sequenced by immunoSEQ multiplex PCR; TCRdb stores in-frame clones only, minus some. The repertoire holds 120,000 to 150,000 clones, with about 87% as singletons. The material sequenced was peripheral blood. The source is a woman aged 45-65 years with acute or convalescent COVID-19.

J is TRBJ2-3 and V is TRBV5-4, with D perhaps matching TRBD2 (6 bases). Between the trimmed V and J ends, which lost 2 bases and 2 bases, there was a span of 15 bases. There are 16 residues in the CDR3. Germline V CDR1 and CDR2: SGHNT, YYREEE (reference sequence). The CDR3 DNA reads TGTGCCAGCAGCTTCAATAGCGGCACTTTCACAGATACGCAGTATTTT. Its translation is CASSFNSGTFTDTQYF.

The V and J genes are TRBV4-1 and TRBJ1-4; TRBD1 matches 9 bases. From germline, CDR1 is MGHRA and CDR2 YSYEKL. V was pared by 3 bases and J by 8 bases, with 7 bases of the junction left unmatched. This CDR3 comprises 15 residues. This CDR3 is CASSQDRDRDEKLFF. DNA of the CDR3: TGCGCCAGCAGCCAGGACCGGGACAGGGACGAAAAACTGTTTTTT.

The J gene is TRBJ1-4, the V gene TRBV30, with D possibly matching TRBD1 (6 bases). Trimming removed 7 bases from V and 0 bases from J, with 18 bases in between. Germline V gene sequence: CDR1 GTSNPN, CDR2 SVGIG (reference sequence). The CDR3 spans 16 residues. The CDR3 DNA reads TGTGCCTCAACGGACAGCTACCGTGCAACTAATGAAAAACTGTTTTTT. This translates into CASTDSYRATNEKLFF.

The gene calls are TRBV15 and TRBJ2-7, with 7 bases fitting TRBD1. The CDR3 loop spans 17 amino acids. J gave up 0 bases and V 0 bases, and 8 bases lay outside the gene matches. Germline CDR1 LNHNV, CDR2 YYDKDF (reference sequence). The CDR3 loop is CATSRDPRGQSSYEQYF. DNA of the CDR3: TGTGCCACCAGCAGAGATCCTAGGGGACAGAGCTCCTACGAGCAGTACTTC.

CDR3 DNA sequence: TGTGCCAGCAGCTTTCGGGACAGTAATGAAAAACTGTTTTTT. Translating it yields CASSFRDSNEKLFF. The V and J genes are TRBV7-9 and TRBJ1-4, with 7 bases aligning to TRBD1. CDR3 length: 14 residues. Per the germline V gene, CDR1 is SEHNR and CDR2 is FQNEAQ (reference sequence). With V trimmed by 3 bases and J by 4 bases, 2 bases remained unmatched.

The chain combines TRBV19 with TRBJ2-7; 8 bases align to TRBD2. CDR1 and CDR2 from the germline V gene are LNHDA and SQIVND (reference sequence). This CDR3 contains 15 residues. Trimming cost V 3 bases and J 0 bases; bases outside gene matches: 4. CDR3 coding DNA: TGTGCCAGTAGTATGGGGCGGGAGGTCTCCTACGAGCAGTACTTC. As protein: CASSMGREVSYEQYF.

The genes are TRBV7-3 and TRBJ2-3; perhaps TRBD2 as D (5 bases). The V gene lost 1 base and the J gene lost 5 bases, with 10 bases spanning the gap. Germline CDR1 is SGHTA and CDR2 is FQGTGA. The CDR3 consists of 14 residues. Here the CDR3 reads CASSLKAEVDTQYF. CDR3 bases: TGTGCCAGCAGCTTAAAAGCGGAGGTAGATACGCAGTATTTT.

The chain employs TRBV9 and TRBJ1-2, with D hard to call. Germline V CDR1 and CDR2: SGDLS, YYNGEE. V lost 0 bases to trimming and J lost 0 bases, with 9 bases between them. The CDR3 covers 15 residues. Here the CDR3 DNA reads TGTGCCAGCAGCGTAGGGCCCACAGCTAACTATGGCTACACCTTC. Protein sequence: CASSVGPTANYGYTF.

As DNA, the CDR3 is TGTGCCAGCAGCCGACACCCTGGGAGCAATCAGCCCCAGCATTTT. It specifies CASSRHPGSNQPQHF. This sequence joins TRBV3-1 (or the pseudogene TRBV3-2) and TRBJ1-5; no reliable D call. V was clipped by 4 bases and J by 1 base, with 11 bases between them. Germline values: CDR1 LGHDT, CDR2 YNNKEL (reference sequence). CDR3 length: 15 residues.

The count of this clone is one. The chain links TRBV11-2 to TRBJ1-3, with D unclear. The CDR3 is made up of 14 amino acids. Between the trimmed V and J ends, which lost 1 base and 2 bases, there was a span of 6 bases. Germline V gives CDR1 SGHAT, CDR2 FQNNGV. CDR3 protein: CASSLVGTGNTIYF. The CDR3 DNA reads TGTGCCAGCAGCTTAGTCGGGACTGGAAACACCATATATTTT.

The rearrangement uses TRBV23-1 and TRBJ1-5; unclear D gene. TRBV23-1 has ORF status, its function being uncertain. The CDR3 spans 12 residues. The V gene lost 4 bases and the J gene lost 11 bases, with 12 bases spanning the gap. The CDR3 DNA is TGCGCCAGCAGTCTATCGGGGAGGTCCCAGCATTTT. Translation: CASSLSGRSQHF.

The CDR3 loop reads CASSLRTGGPGEQYF. The CDR3 DNA is TGTGCCAGCAGCTTACGGACAGGGGGCCCGGGCGAGCAGTACTTC. The chain joins TRBV7-3 to TRBJ2-7; 11 bases align to TRBD1. The J segment lost 6 bases and the V segment lost 2 bases, leaving 6 bases of the junction unmatched. There are 15 residues in the CDR3. Germline V lookup: CDR1 SGHTA, CDR2 FQGTGA.

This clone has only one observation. The CDR3 here is CASSELRAYNEQFF. CDR3 bases: TGTGCCAGCAGTGAATTGAGGGCCTACAATGAGCAGTTCTTC. The chain couples TRBV7-9 to TRBJ2-1; D perhaps matches TRBD2 (5 bases). Germline V gene lookup returns CDR1 SEHNR and CDR2 FQNEAQ (reference sequence). The germline V and J ends were trimmed by 6 bases and 2 bases, with 11 bases remaining between them. This CDR3 has 14 residues.

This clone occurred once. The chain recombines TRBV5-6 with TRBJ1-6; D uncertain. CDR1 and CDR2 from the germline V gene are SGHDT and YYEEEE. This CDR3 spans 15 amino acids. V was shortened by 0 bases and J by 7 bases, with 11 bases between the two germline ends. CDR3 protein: CASSLGWASNSPLHF. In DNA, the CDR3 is TGTGCCAGCAGCTTGGGTTGGGCCTCGAATTCACCCCTCCACTTT.

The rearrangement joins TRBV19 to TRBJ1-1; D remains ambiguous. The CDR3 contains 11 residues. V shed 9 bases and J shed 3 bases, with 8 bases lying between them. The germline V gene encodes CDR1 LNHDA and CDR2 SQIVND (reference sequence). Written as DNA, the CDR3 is TGTGCCAGCAGACTTTACACTGAAGCTTTCTTT. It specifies CASRLYTEAFF.